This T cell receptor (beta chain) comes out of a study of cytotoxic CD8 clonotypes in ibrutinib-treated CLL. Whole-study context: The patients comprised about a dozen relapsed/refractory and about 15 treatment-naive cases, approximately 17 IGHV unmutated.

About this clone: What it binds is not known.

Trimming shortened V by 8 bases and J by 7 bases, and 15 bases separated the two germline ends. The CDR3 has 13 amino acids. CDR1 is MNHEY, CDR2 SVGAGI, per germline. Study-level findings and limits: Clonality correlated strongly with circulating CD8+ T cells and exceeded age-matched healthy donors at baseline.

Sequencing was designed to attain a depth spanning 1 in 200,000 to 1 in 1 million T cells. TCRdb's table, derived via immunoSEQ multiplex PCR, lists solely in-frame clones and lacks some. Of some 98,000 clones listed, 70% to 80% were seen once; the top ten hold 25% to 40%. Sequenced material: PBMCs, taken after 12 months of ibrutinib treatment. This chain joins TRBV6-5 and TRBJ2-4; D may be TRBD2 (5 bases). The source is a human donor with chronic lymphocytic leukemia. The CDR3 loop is CASRRGLGNIQYF. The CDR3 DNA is TGTGCCAGCCGCCGCGGGCTAGGGAACATTCAGTACTTC.